This TCR beta chain was obtained from a study of T-cell reconstitution after alpha-beta-depleted transplantation in children. Study results and limitations: A year had passed since transplant, and T-cell counts and diversity by then came mostly from newly produced T cells. Expanded clones from the graft, numbering several hundred, reportedly supplied alpha-beta T cells about two months after transplant. It was surviving recipient T cells and thymic progenitors that gave some patients high TCRbeta diversity at day 60.

V lost 3 bases to trimming and J lost 9 bases, with 15 bases between them. Germline V gene lookup returns CDR1 SGHTA and CDR2 FQGNSA. The CDR3 sequence is 14 residues long. Unique molecular identifiers were incorporated when the TCRbeta library was constructed. TCRdb passed the PCR reads through MiXCR, listing each CDR3 protein once. This table has roughly 200,000 distinct CDR3 sequences, 6.6% appearing once. Details on this clonotype: Its cognate antigen is unknown. A single base separates this from a much larger clone, so it may be a read error.

This specimen consisted of PBMCs, obtained before TCRalphabeta/CD19-depleted stem cell transplant. The V call is TRBV7-2, the J call TRBJ2-4, with D maybe TRBD2 (6 bases). This TCR was recovered from a boy aged 2-9 years with acute lymphoblastic leukemia, due to receive a stem cell transplant. CDR3 coding DNA: TGTGCCAGCAGCTTGTGGGACTGGGCAGGCATTCAGTACTTC. Amino acid sequence: CASSLWDWAGIQYF.